This TCR beta chain comes out of a study of monozygotic twins with inflammatory bowel disease. TCRdb reprocessed the 5' RACE reads, with one entry per CDR3 protein and no DNA. Recorded for this sample: 300,000 to 400,000 distinct CDR3 sequences. Whole blood that had not undergone T cell sorting provided the isolated total RNA. Study results and limitations: Repertoire similarity was not found to differ between concordant and discordant twins, possibly from limited power.

With respect to this clonotype: What it binds is unknown.

The CDR3 has 17 residues. CDR1 LGHNT and CDR2 FRNRAP come from the germline V gene. The V gene is TRBV12-5, the J gene TRBJ2-2. The sequence derives from a human donor with ulcerative colitis or Crohn's disease, or a healthy co-twin of an affected twin (not recorded which). Sequenced: blood. The CDR3 sequence is CASGLVQRVLNTGELFF. Filled out from reference TRBV12-5 and TRBJ2-2, the complete variable domain reads DARVTQTPRHKVTEMGQEVTMRCQPILGHNTVFWYRQTMMQGLELLAYFRNRAPLDDSGMPKDRFSAEMPDATLATLKIQPSEPRDSAVYFCASGLVQRVLNTGELFFGEGSRLTVL.